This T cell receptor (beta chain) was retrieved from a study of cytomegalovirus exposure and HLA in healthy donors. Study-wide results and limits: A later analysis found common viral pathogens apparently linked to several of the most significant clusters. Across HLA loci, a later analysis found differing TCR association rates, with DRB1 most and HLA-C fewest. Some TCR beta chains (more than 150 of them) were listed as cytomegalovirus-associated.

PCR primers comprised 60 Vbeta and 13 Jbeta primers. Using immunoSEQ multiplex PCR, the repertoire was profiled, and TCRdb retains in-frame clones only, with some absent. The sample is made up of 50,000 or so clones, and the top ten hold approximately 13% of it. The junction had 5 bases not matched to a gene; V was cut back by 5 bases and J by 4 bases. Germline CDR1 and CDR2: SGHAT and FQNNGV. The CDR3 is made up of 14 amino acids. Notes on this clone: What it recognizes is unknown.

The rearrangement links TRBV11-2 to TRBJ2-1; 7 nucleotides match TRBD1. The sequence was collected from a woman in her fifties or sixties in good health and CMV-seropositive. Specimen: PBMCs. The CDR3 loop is CASSVGTAYNEQFF. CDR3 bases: TGTGCCAGCAGCGTCGGGACAGCTTACAATGAGCAGTTCTTC.